Listed below are T cell receptor beta chains from one sample, sequenced in a study of human T cells and chemical hapten exposure. One entry per CDR3 protein results from TCRdb running MiXCR on the RACE reads. Found here are more than 300,000 distinct CDR3 sequences, roughly 5% of them singletons; the top ten hold about 2.5%. The source material was whole blood, sampled in connection with sensitization to the hapten diphenylcyclopropenone (DPC). The receptors were gathered from a woman aged 45-60 years with alopecia areata. Some clones in this sample may be carry-over from other donors' samples. Each CDR3 is given with its conserved first and last residue. A D gene is named only where the DNA matches it firmly. Clone size is given for some rows only: seen once, a few or many times, or a class if the clone is expanded.

clone_size j_call v_call d_call cdr3_aa cdr3_nt
. TRBJ1-3 TRBV2 . CASTEGAGNTIYF TGTGCCAGCACTGAGGGGGCTGGAAACACCATATATTTT
many TRBJ1-1 TRBV10-3 TRBD1 CATATGANTEAFF TGTGCCACCGCGACAGGGGCAAACACTGAAGCTTTCTTT
many TRBJ1-2 TRBV24-1 . CATSDLRNLAFQVGYTF TGTGCCACCAGTGATTTGCGTAATTTAGCGTTCCAGGTCGGCTACACCTTC
many TRBJ2-3 TRBV9 . CASSVLAHRPGSTDTQYF TGTGCCAGCAGCGTCCTCGCACACCGTCCCGGGAGCACAGATACGCAGTATTTT
many TRBJ2-1 TRBV6-1 . CASMRSVSYNEQFF TGTGCCAGCATGAGGAGCGTTTCCTACAATGAGCAGTTCTTC
many TRBJ1-1 TRBV5-6 . CASSSTDEAFF TGTGCCAGCAGCAGCACAGATGAAGCTTTCTTT
few TRBJ2-1 TRBV19 . CASSISANENEQFF TGTGCCAGTAGTATTTCGGCGAATGAAAATGAGCAGTTCTTC
. TRBJ2-1 TRBV20-1 . CSARALRASPLNEQFF TGCAGTGCTAGAGCCCTACGGGCTTCTCCCCTCAATGAGCAGTTCTTC
. TRBJ2-3 TRBV9 . CASSVGGGLSTDTQYF TGTGCCAGCAGCGTAGGCGGTGGACTGAGCACAGATACGCAGTATTTT
. TRBJ1-4 TRBV2 TRBD1 CASSRRDRATNEKLFF TGTGCCAGCAGTCGCCGGGACAGAGCAACTAATGAAAAACTGTTTTTT
. TRBJ1-2 TRBV7-2 . CASSLRQAPYGYTF TGTGCCAGCAGCTTAAGACAGGCTCCCTATGGCTACACCTTC
. TRBJ1-2 TRBV4-3 . CASSQADTHDRAF TGCGCCAGCAGCCAAGCGGACACCCATGATCGAGCCTTC
many TRBJ1-4 TRBV12-3/TRBV12-4 TRBD1 CASSARQGINEKLFF TGTGCCAGCAGTGCCCGACAGGGGATTAATGAAAAACTGTTTTTT
. TRBJ2-4 TRBV20-1 . CSADHPAKNIQYF TGCAGTGCCGACCACCCAGCCAAAAACATTCAGTACTTC
few TRBJ2-2 TRBV27 TRBD1 CASSFGQGVGTGELFF TGTGCCAGCAGTTTTGGACAGGGGGTAGGGACCGGGGAGCTGTTTTTT
many TRBJ2-3 TRBV5-1 . CASSLRDTFTDTQYF TGCGCCAGCAGCTTGCGGGACACTTTCACAGATACGCAGTATTTT
many TRBJ1-5 TRBV6-5 . CASRRGVADQPQHF TGTGCCAGCAGACGAGGGGTAGCGGATCAGCCCCAGCATTTT
many TRBJ1-2 TRBV9 TRBD1 CASSAGHRTGDGYTF TGTGCCAGCAGCGCAGGACATCGGACAGGTGATGGCTACACCTTC
few TRBJ1-2 TRBV13 . CASSLEWPRAIYGYTF TGTGCCAGCAGCTTAGAGTGGCCGAGAGCTATCTATGGCTACACCTTC
many TRBJ1-1 TRBV10-3 . CAISGTENTEAFF TGTGCCATCTCTGGCACAGAGAACACTGAAGCTTTCTTT
many TRBJ2-3 TRBV5-1 . CASSLNWWGSTDTQYF TGCGCCAGCAGCTTGAACTGGTGGGGTAGCACAGATACGCAGTATTTT
many TRBJ2-5 TRBV20-1 TRBD2 CSARGLAEPQETQYF TGCAGTGCTAGAGGGCTAGCGGAGCCCCAAGAGACCCAGTACTTC
few TRBJ2-4 TRBV20-1 . CSARKTGPLAKNIQYF TGCAGTGCTAGAAAGACAGGACCTCTAGCCAAAAACATTCAGTACTTC
. TRBJ1-1 TRBV2 . CASSESRATEAFF TGTGCCAGCAGTGAATCCAGGGCCACTGAAGCTTTCTTT
. TRBJ2-1 TRBV7-9 TRBD1 CASSLEGQSIF TGTGCCAGCAGCTTAGAGGGACAGTCTATCTTC
. TRBJ1-2 TRBV30 . CAWNPLGPIRGRGYTF TGTGCCTGGAACCCCCTGGGACCCATACGAGGCCGGGGCTACACCTTC
many TRBJ2-3 TRBV24-1 . CATSDSARDTDTQYF TGTGCCACCAGTGATTCAGCTAGGGACACAGATACGCAGTATTTT
many TRBJ1-6 TRBV10-2 TRBD1 CASRPGTGGSYNSPLHF TGCGCCAGCAGACCCGGGACAGGGGGCTCCTATAATTCACCCCTCCACTTT
many TRBJ2-2 TRBV9 . CASKGGNTGELFF TGTGCCAGCAAAGGGGGGAACACCGGGGAGCTGTTTTTT
. TRBJ2-3 TRBV5-4 . CASSLQDNTDTQYF TGTGCCAGCAGCTTGCAGGACAACACAGATACGCAGTATTTT
many TRBJ2-1 TRBV7-9 . CASSLTLQDNKVNEQFF TGTGCCAGCAGCTTAACCCTACAGGATAATAAGGTCAATGAGCAGTTCTTC
few TRBJ1-1 TRBV6-5 TRBD1 CASSPGQGAGEAFF TGTGCCAGCAGCCCCGGACAGGGGGCAGGTGAAGCTTTCTTT
many TRBJ1-1 TRBV2 . CASPSTRDTEAFF TGTGCCAGCCCCTCGACCCGGGACACTGAAGCTTTCTTT
. TRBJ2-3 TRBV20-1 TRBD1 CSAARQGAGDTQYF TGCAGTGCTGCCCGACAGGGGGCGGGGGATACGCAGTATTTT
. TRBJ2-1 TRBV2 TRBD2 CASIVKRGHEQFF TGTGCCAGCATTGTCAAGCGGGGGCATGAGCAGTTCTTC
few TRBJ1-5 TRBV20-1 . CSAPRPRALGQPQHF TGCAGTGCCCCGAGGCCCAGGGCGTTGGGTCAGCCCCAGCATTTT
many TRBJ2-1 TRBV29-1 . CSVVTMSGDNEQFF TGCAGCGTTGTAACGATGTCAGGAGACAATGAGCAGTTCTTC
few TRBJ2-1 TRBV12-3/TRBV12-4 . CASSLSSRINEQFF TGTGCCAGCAGTTTATCCAGCAGAATCAATGAGCAGTTCTTC
many TRBJ2-3 TRBV10-3 TRBD2 CAISETSGRTDTQYF TGTGCCATCAGTGAGACTAGCGGGAGGACAGATACGCAGTATTTT
many TRBJ2-3 TRBV6-6 . CASSFGTSTDTQYF TGTGCCAGCAGTTTCGGGACTAGCACAGATACGCAGTATTTT
few TRBJ2-3 TRBV6-2/TRBV6-3 . CASSYSQTDTQYF TGTGCCAGCAGTTACTCCCAGACAGATACGCAGTATTTT
many TRBJ2-1 TRBV6-2/TRBV6-3 . CASSPTDEEQFF TGTGCCAGCAGTCCCACCGACGAGGAGCAGTTCTTC
. TRBJ1-4 TRBV27 . CASSFGQGSRKLFF TGTGCCAGCAGTTTCGGGCAGGGGTCAAGAAAACTGTTTTTT
few TRBJ2-7 TRBV3-1 TRBD2 CASRHTSGLRPYEQYF TGTGCCAGCAGACACACTAGCGGACTAAGGCCCTACGAGCAGTACTTC
many TRBJ2-1 TRBV20-1 TRBD2 CSATIGLAVRNEQFF TGCAGTGCTACGATAGGACTAGCGGTCAGAAATGAGCAGTTCTTC
few TRBJ2-2 TRBV14 TRBD1 CASSQITGGTGELFF TGTGCCAGCAGCCAGATCACAGGGGGGACCGGGGAGCTGTTTTTT
. TRBJ1-1 TRBV4-3 . CASRRGGWLGEAFF TGCGCCAGCAGAAGAGGCGGATGGTTGGGTGAAGCTTTCTTT
many TRBJ2-3 TRBV9 TRBD2 CASSVGNLAGGTDTQYF TGTGCCAGCAGCGTAGGAAATCTAGCGGGAGGCACAGATACGCAGTATTTT
many TRBJ2-7 TRBV2 TRBD1 CASTTRRTGIYEQYF TGTGCCAGCACTACCCGAAGGACAGGGATCTACGAGCAGTACTTC
few TRBJ2-2 TRBV20-1 . CSAIGPNTGELFF TGCAGTGCTATCGGGCCGAACACCGGGGAGCTGTTTTTT
many TRBJ2-1 TRBV12-3/TRBV12-4 TRBD2 CASSSTSGYYNEQFF TGTGCCAGCAGTTCCACTAGCGGGTACTACAATGAGCAGTTCTTC
few TRBJ2-1 TRBV29-1 . CSVERRGGPSDSRYNEQFF TGCAGCGTTGAGCGTCGGGGTGGGCCTAGCGATTCTAGGTACAATGAGCAGTTCTTC
many TRBJ2-2 TRBV18 . CASSPLGLPNTGELFF TGTGCCAGCTCACCACTTGGCCTACCGAACACCGGGGAGCTGTTTTTT
many TRBJ2-3 TRBV6-2/TRBV6-3 . CASSYKRWDTQYF TGTGCCAGCAGTTACAAGCGTTGGGATACGCAGTATTTT
. TRBJ2-1 TRBV6-1 . CASRDGLGEQFF TGTGCCAGCAGGGACGGGTTAGGCGAGCAGTTCTTC
many TRBJ2-7 TRBV13 . CASSSPGTGEYEQYF TGTGCCAGCAGCTCCCCTGGTACGGGAGAGTACGAGCAGTACTTC
many TRBJ1-1 TRBV7-3 . CASSQGFGTEAFF TGTGCCAGCAGCCAGGGGTTTGGCACTGAAGCTTTCTTT
few TRBJ2-1 TRBV3-1 . CASSHPGQPRDDEQFF TGTGCCAGCAGCCACCCCGGACAGCCTCGCGACGATGAGCAGTTCTTC
many TRBJ1-1 TRBV12-3/TRBV12-4 . CASGSTGLNTEAFF TGTGCCAGCGGCTCGACAGGCCTGAACACTGAAGCTTTCTTT